One sample yielded the 3 T cell receptor beta chains listed below, sequenced in a study of identical twins. A single record per CDR3 protein comes from TCRdb applying MiXCR to the 5' RACE reads. This repertoire shows more than 600,000 distinct CDR3 sequences, 15% to 20% found once; its top ten account for 13%. This same sample was also part of a study on T cells expressing NK-cell markers.

The specimen was PBMCs. The receptors here all came from a woman younger than 35 in good health.

The chain links TRBV29-1 to TRBJ2-7, with 8 positions matching TRBD1. Germline V lookup: CDR1 SQVTM, CDR2 ANQGSEA. The CDR3 is made up of 14 amino acids. V lost 1 base and J lost 5; bases outside the gene matches: 7. CDR3 sequence (DNA): TGCAGCGTTGAAGGAGGCCAGGGGGCCAACGAGCAGTACTTC. Translated, it gives CSVEGGQGANEQYF.

This clonotype appeared many times. The chain couples TRBV7-3 to TRBJ2-1; TRBD2 might be the D (5 bases). Trimming took off 2 bases at V and 7 bases at J, with 12 bases between the two ends. The CDR3 is 14 residues long. Germline CDR1 and CDR2: SGHTA and FQGTGA. The DNA of the CDR3 is TGTGCCAGCAGCTTAGGCGCAGGCGGGAATGAGCAGTTCTTC. It codes for CASSLGAGGNEQFF.

The sample holds a few counts of this clonotype. This sequence joins TRBV7-6 and TRBJ2-2, with D unclear. CDR3 size: 16 residues. V gave up 4 bases and J gave up 6 bases, with 18 bases separating them. Germline-derived CDR1 and CDR2 are SGHVS and FNYEAQ. CDR3 in DNA: TGTGCCAGCAGCTCCCGTGGTTCTGGCGGACCCGGGGAGCTGTTTTTT. Translating gives CASSSRGSGGPGELFF.